The T cell receptor beta chain under discussion was sequenced for a study of identical twins (dated by TCRdb to about 2016). For the study in its entirety: To test whether fetal clonotypes persist, this study deep-sequenced TCR alpha and beta repertoires from monozygotic twins, from unrelated adults of various ages, and from cord blood. To rule out contamination, replicate twin experiments were performed at different times with different library preparation protocols.

Only healthy Caucasian donors were included. The twin cohort consisted of three pairs of female monozygotic twins, all aged about 18 to 29 years. Peripheral blood mononuclear cells were used as the source from which RNA for TCR libraries was isolated. Results and caveats for the whole study, not just this receptor: Because the same donors could not be followed over many years, the conclusions relied on cross-sectional statistical analysis. Out-of-frame TCR alpha sequences shared between twins showed an excess of low generation-probability sequences compared with coincidental sharing between unrelated individuals. In beta out-of-frame sequences, excess twin sharing was weaker, because having fewer shared sequences lowered the signal-to-noise ratio. Abundant cord blood beta clonotypes carried fewer insertions; young adult naive repertoires showed a weaker similar trend, while memory repertoires showed none. Out-of-frame TCR alpha sharing in monozygotic twins was systematically underestimated by recombination models, whereas sharing between unrelated individuals was in agreement with the recombination models. Invariant T cells such as MAIT and iNKT could partly confound zero-insertion analyses, though diverse VJ usage argued against this for most clonotypes.

CDR1 and CDR2 are drawn from the germline V gene: SNHLY, FYNNEI. The CDR3 numbers 14 residues from cysteine through phenylalanine. The read is trimmed to its CDR3 DNA, 42 bases read in frame from base 1. The V end loses 6 bases and the J end loses 1 base, and a stretch of 12 bases separates them. This clonotype was observed a few times. The target of this receptor is not known. No quality values exist for individual bases; no much larger clone is one base distant. Library prep was done by 5' RACE. The data were produced on an Illumina HiSeq 2000. A universal primer binding site was introduced by template switching, and a unique molecular identifier was present in the final cDNA, enabling accurate counting of TCR cDNA molecules. Specific primers in the conserved constant-segment region were used to synthesize first-strand cDNA for TCR alpha and beta chains. To control for contamination, each cDNA library was double barcoded with a SMART-Mk sample barcode plus Illumina barcodes. TruSeq adapter sequences, together with Illumina sample barcodes, were added in two successive PCR steps. Sequencing of the TCR alpha and beta cDNA libraries was done on the Illumina HiSeq platform using custom primers. Per the original workflow: MiGEC was used to process raw reads and extract unique molecular identifiers, and MiXCR was used to find CDR3 positions. For each individual, recombination models were inferred using an EM algorithm with the repgenHMM and IGoR tools. Shared clonotypes were analyzed with the tcR package in R, and sharing was normalized by the product of cloneset sizes. To study raw recombination free of thymic and clonal selection effects, out-of-frame nonproductive sequences were analyzed. TCRdb's own reprocessing of the public reads used fastp at Q25 and MiXCR and kept productive beta chains. One record per CDR3 amino acid sequence lists the most common genes and DNA. These V and J calls are TCRdb output, not the study's own analysis. A total of roughly 720,000 distinct CDR3 sequences appear in this sample, 15% to 20% of them only once. The ten largest clonotypes hold roughly 14% of the sample.

These data are also associated with another study on T cells expressing NK-cell markers. The second study also describes: Three sorted T-cell subsets (CD3+CD56+NKG2C+, CD3+CD56+NKG2C- and CD3+CD56-NKG2C+) from roughly 8 donors had their TCR beta-chain repertoires profiled. Among the eight sequenced donors, seven were HCMV-seropositive and one was HCMV-seronegative. To restrict sorting to alphabetaTCR-expressing T cells, an anti-gammadeltaTCR antibody was added in several experiments. In five to seven donors, the dominant CD3+CD56+NKG2C+ clonotypes were among the top 10 CD8+ clonotypes and accounted for about 1.0-7.5% of CD8+ T cells. Those dominant clonotypes were again the most abundant among CD3+CD56-NKG2C+ cells in several donors, at about 28.3-65%. Whether the expanded NKG2C-expressing T cell clones were specific for HCMV antigens was left unclear. The eight sequenced donors were randomly selected healthy volunteers, three men and five women. A commercial ELISA kit detecting HCMV-specific IgG in serum was used to determine HCMV serostatus. For several donors, bulk peripheral blood T-cell repertoires were additionally sequenced from unsorted PBMC. Reads were demultiplexed and grouped by UMI with MIGEC, and clonotypes were assembled and quantified with MiTCR. Only TCR cDNA sequences supported by at least two reads were kept to exclude erroneous sequences. The tcR package was used for downstream repertoire analysis, and clonotypes were matched across fractions by CDR3 nucleotide sequence plus V segment. Antigen specificity was annotated against VDJdb with VDJmatch, allowing one amino acid substitution in CDR3.

Sequencing was carried out using PBMCs. The chain is assembled from TRBV2 and TRBJ2-5; the D element might be TRBD1 or TRBD2, as each aligns at 5 bases. This receptor was taken from a woman younger than 35 in good health. The CDR3 amino acid sequence is: CASRDRDLQETQYF. The DNA reads as follows: TGTGCCAGCAGAGACCGGGACCTCCAAGAGACCCAGTACTTC.